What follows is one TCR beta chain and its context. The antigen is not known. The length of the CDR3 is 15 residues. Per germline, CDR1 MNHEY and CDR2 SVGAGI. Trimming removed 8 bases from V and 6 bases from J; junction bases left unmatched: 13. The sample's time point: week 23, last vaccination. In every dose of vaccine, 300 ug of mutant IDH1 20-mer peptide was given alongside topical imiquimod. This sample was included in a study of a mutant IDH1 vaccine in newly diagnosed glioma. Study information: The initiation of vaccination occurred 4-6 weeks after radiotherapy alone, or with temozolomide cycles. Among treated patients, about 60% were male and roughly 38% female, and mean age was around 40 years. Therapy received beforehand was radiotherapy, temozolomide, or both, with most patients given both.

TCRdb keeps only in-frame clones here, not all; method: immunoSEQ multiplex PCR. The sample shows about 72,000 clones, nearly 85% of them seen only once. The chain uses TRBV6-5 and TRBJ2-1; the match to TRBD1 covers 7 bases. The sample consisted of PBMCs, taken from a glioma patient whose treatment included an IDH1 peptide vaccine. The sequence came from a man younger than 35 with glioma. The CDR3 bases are TGTGCCAGCCGATTCGATAGGGGGCTCGTCAATGAGCAGTTCTTC. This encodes CASRFDRGLVNEQFF.